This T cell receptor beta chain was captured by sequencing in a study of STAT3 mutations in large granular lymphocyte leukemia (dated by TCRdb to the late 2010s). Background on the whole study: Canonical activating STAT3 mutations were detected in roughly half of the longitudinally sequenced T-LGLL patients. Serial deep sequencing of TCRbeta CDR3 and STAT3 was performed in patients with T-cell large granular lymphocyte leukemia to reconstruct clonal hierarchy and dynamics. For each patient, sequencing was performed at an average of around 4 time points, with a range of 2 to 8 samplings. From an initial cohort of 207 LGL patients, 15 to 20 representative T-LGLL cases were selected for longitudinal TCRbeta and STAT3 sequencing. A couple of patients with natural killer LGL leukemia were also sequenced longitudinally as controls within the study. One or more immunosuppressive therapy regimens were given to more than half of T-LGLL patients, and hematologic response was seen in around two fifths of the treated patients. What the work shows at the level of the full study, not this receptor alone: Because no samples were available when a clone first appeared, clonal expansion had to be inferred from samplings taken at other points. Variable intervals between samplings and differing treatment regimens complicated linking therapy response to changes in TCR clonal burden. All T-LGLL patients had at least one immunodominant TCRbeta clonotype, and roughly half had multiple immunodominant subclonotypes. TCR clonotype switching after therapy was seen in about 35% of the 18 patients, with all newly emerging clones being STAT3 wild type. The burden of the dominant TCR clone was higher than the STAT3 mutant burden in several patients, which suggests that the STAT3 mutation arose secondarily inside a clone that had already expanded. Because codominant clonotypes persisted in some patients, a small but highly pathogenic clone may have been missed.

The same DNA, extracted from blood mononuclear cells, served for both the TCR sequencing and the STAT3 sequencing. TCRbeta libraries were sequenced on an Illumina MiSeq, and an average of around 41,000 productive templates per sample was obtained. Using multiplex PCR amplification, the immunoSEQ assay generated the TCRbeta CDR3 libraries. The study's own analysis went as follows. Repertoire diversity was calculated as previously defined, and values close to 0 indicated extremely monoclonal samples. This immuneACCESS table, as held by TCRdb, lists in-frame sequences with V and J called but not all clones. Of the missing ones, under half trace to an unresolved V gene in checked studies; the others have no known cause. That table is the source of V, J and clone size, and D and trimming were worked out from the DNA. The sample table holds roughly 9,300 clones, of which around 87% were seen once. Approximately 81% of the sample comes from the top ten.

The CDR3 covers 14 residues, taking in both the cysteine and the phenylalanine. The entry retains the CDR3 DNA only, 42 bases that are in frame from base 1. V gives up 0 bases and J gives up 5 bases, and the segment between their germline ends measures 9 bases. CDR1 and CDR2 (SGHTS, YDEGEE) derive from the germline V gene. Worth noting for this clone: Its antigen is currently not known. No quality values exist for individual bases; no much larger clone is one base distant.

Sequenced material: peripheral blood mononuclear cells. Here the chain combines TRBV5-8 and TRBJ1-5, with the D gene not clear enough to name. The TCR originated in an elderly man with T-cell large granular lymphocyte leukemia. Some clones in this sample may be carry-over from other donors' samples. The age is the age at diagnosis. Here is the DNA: TGTGCCAGCAGCTTGGGAGGTTGGCATCAGCCCCAGCATTTT. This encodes CASSLGGWHQPQHF.